This TCR beta chain is from a study of blood T cell repertoires in COVID-19. The wider study: The United States, Italy and Spain were the sources of the acute and convalescent COVID-19 samples.

Original handling: Amplification of reference gene primers provided the estimated nucleated cell counts. Repertoires were generated with immunoSEQ multiplex PCR, while TCRdb's copy carries only in-frame clones and drops some. The V and J calls and clone size were taken over from that table, and D and trimming were inferred from the DNA. The sample has about 410,000 clones, roughly 88% seen once. This CDR3 comprises 11 residues. Per germline, CDR1 MNHEY and CDR2 SVGAGI. The V end lost 5 bases, the J end lost 7 bases, and 9 bases lay between the germline ends. The rearrangement joins TRBV6-5 to TRBJ2-7; D perhaps matches TRBD2 (5 bases). This clonotype was obtained from a woman younger than 45 with active or convalescent COVID-19. Sequenced material: peripheral blood. The CDR3 is CASSTRREQYF. CDR3 DNA: TGTGCCAGCAGTACAAGGAGGGAGCAGTACTTC.